The 21 T cell receptor beta chains reported below all come from one sample, sequenced in a study of regulatory T cells in long-lasting Graves disease. With iRepertoire HTBI primers and Arm-PCR of CDR3 regions, TCR beta libraries were built. TCRdb passed the multiplex PCR reads through MiXCR, listing each CDR3 protein once. There are almost 350,000 distinct CDR3 sequences in the sample; about 20% occur only once, and 29% lies in the top ten. Stated time point: persistent/refractory GD, antithyroid drugs over 5 years with positive TRAb. TCR sequences were obtained from RNA taken from PBMCs. Here the sequenced sample was peripheral blood mononuclear cells (PBMCs), taken when the disease was refractory, from a patient treated with antithyroid drugs. The source of these receptors is a female donor with Graves disease.

This sequence joins TRBV5-1 and TRBJ1-1, with a weak D call TRBD1 (6 bases). CDR1 and CDR2 (germline): SGHRS, YFSETQ. Trimming removed 3 bases from V and 3 bases from J, with 18 bases in between. The CDR3 runs 16 residues. CDR3 sequence (DNA): TGCGCCAGCAGCTGGGGGGGCTGGAAGGGAGACACTGAAGCTTTCTTT. This gives the protein CASSWGGWKGDTEAFF. The whole variable domain, filled in from reference TRBV5-1 and TRBJ1-1, reads KAGVTQTPRYLIKTRGQQVTLSCSPISGHRSVSWYQQTPGQGLQFLFEYFSETQRNKGNFPGRFSGRQFSNSRSEMNVSTLELGDSALYLCASSWGGWKGDTEAFFGQGTRLTVV.

This clonotype was observed once. The chain employs TRBV6-2 or TRBV6-3 and TRBJ2-2; 10 nucleotides match TRBD1. CDR1 and CDR2 (germline): MNHEY, SVGEGT. V lost 6 bases, J lost 6 bases, and 1 base stayed unmatched. The CDR3 has 13 amino acids. CDR3 sequence reads: CASRDRGSGELFF. The CDR3 coding sequence is TGTGCCAGCAGGGACAGGGGGTCCGGGGAGCTGTTTTTT.

The sample holds many counts of this clonotype. The rearrangement links TRBV5-1 to TRBJ2-6; D is perhaps TRBD1 or TRBD2 (5 bases each). The CDR3 consists of 16 residues. Germline assignment: CDR1 SGHRS and CDR2 YFSETQ. Trimming cost V 5 bases and J 0 bases, with 12 bases left between them. The CDR3 region is CASSTGPISGANVLTF. As DNA, the CDR3 is TGCGCCAGCAGTACGGGGCCCATCTCTGGGGCCAACGTCCTGACTTTC.

This clonotype appeared a few times. This chain connects TRBV7-9 to TRBJ2-7; TRBD2 matches at 8 bases. The CDR3 totals 13 residues. The J segment lost 2 bases and the V segment lost 5 bases, leaving 2 bases of the junction unmatched. CDR1 and CDR2 (germline): SEHNR, FQNEAQ (reference sequence). CDR3 loop: CASSREGTYEQYF. DNA for the CDR3: TGTGCCAGCAGCCGGGAGGGAACCTACGAGCAGTACTTC.

This clonotype was detected many times. This chain joins TRBV20-1 and TRBJ1-1, with unresolved D. This CDR3 region has 15 residues. The germline V and J ends were trimmed by 1 base and 0 bases, with 12 bases remaining between them. In germline, CDR1 is DFQATT, CDR2 SNEGSKA (reference sequence). DNA for the CDR3: TGCAGTGCTAGAGGGGTGGGCAGAGTGAACACTGAAGCTTTCTTT. Protein product: CSARGVGRVNTEAFF.

The sample holds many counts of this clonotype. The chain joins TRBV6-1 to TRBJ2-7; D gene uncertain. Germline V gene sequence: CDR1 MNHNS, CDR2 SASEGT. The CDR3 consists of 15 residues. Trimming shortened V by 3 bases and J by 2 bases, and 14 bases separated the two germline ends. The CDR3 region is CASSENRWGTYEQYF. The CDR3 DNA follows: TGTGCCAGCAGTGAGAACAGATGGGGAACCTACGAGCAGTACTTC.

The V and J genes are TRBV30 and TRBJ1-3; 9 bases agree with TRBD1. CDR3 length: 14 residues. The V gene's germline CDR1 is GTSNPN and CDR2 SVGIG (reference sequence). V shed 4 bases and J 2 bases; nucleotides not matched to a gene: 3. The CDR3 DNA sequence: TGTGCCTGGAAAACAGGGGGCGCTGGAAACACCATATATTTT. Translated, it gives CAWKTGGAGNTIYF. Together with reference TRBV30 and TRBJ1-3, the CDR3 gives the full variable domain: SQTIHQWPATLVQPVGSPLSLECTVEGTSNPNLYWYRQAAGRGLQLLFYSVGIGQISSEVPQNLSASRPQDRQFILSSKKLLLSDSGFYLCAWKTGGAGNTIYFGEGSWLTVV.

As for this clonotype: This clone may be a read error of a much larger clone one base away. The V gene is TRBV11-1, the J gene TRBJ2-7, with 9 bases identical to TRBD2. Germline loops: CDR1 SGHAT, CDR2 FQDESV (reference sequence). This CDR3 is 15 amino acids long. CDR3 residues: CASSFGLARSYGQYF. DNA for the CDR3: TGTGCCAGCAGCTTCGGACTAGCGAGGTCCTACGGGCAGTACTTC.

This clonotype was counted a few times. The chain links TRBV6-1 to TRBJ2-2, with TRBD1 identical over 9 bases. Unmatched junction bases numbered 2, after V lost 6 bases and J lost 3 bases. The CDR3 covers 14 residues. Germline values: CDR1 MNHNS, CDR2 SASEGT. The CDR3 DNA reads TGTGCCAGCAGAAGGACAGGGGACACCGGGGAGCTGTTTTTT. It specifies CASRRTGDTGELFF.

This clonotype has a count of ten or more. The chain recombines TRBV6-9 with TRBJ2-7; D possibly corresponds to TRBD1 (6 bases). From germline, CDR1 is MNHGY and CDR2 SVAAGI. V was cut by 3 bases and J by 2 bases, with 14 bases left in between. This CDR3 spans 15 amino acids. CDR3 nucleotides: TGTGCCAGCAGTTACACAGGGACGGTTGCCTACGAGCAGTACTTC. This translates into CASSYTGTVAYEQYF.

The rearrangement links TRBV28 to TRBJ2-1; D is possibly TRBD1 (6 bases). Germline-derived CDR1 and CDR2 are MDHEN and SYDVKM. With 4 bases removed from V and 3 bases from J, the gap between germline ends came to 10 bases. This CDR3 region has 14 residues. This CDR3 reads CASSSGEGYNEQFF. The CDR3 DNA follows: TGTGCCAGCAGTTCAGGGGAAGGCTACAATGAGCAGTTCTTC.

Many counts were recorded for this clonotype. The chain recombines TRBV2 with TRBJ1-1; 9 bases map to TRBD1. The J segment lost 1 base and the V segment lost 4 bases, leaving 7 bases of the junction unmatched. CDR3 length: 16 amino acids. Germline CDR1 SNHLY, CDR2 FYNNEI. The DNA for the CDR3 is TGTGCCAGCAGTGGGGACAGGGTCGTACGGAACACTGAAGCTTTCTTT. Translating it yields CASSGDRVVRNTEAFF.

This clonotype has only a few counts. V is TRBV5-1 and J is TRBJ2-1, with a tentative D call TRBD2 (5 bases). This CDR3 spans 14 amino acids. V was clipped by 6 bases and J by 8 bases, with 18 bases between them. Germline values: CDR1 SGHRS, CDR2 YFSETQ. The CDR3 DNA is TGCGCCAGCATTTTCTTGGGTGGGGAGCATGAGCAGTTCTTC. Translation: CASIFLGGEHEQFF. Full variable domain (outside the CDR3, taken from reference TRBV5-1 and TRBJ2-1): KAGVTQTPRYLIKTRGQQVTLSCSPISGHRSVSWYQQTPGQGLQFLFEYFSETQRNKGNFPGRFSGRQFSNSRSEMNVSTLELGDSALYLCASIFLGGEHEQFFGPGTRLTVL.

This clonotype was observed a few times. This chain joins TRBV11-2 and TRBJ2-5; TRBD2 might be the D (6 bases). The V gene lost 1 base and the J gene lost 3 bases, with 18 bases spanning the gap. The CDR3 loop spans 17 amino acids. The V gene's germline CDR1 is SGHAT and CDR2 FQNNGV. This CDR3 reads CASSLGFIKEGKETQYF. The CDR3 DNA sequence: TGTGCCAGCAGCTTAGGATTCATAAAGGAGGGGAAAGAGACCCAGTACTTC.

This chain uses TRBV7-9 with TRBJ2-3; D gene ambiguous. The CDR3 has 15 residues. Looked up from germline, CDR1 is SEHNR and CDR2 is FQNEAQ (reference sequence). V was cut by 3 bases and J by 4 bases, with 14 bases left in between. DNA of the CDR3: TGTGCCAGCAGCTTTTGGGCTGCTCGACCAGATACGCAGTATTTT. Protein: CASSFWAARPDTQYF. The full variable domain, completed using reference TRBV7-9 and TRBJ2-3, is DTGVSQNPRHKITKRGQNVTFRCDPISEHNRLYWYRQTLGQGPEFLTYFQNEAQLEKSRLLSDRFSAERPKGSFSTLEIQRTEQGDSAMYLCASSFWAARPDTQYFGPGTRLTVL.

To note about this clonotype: A much larger clone differs from this one at a single base, so this may be a read error. The CDR3 DNA is TGTGCCGGCAGCTTCGGGGGGGGCGCGTACGAGCAGTACTTC. Its translation: CAGSFGGGAYEQYF. This sequence joins TRBV13 and TRBJ2-7; TRBD2 matches 8 bases. The CDR3 extends over 14 amino acids. Germline V CDR1 and CDR2: PRHDT, FYEKMQ (reference sequence).

The chain combines TRBV7-2 with TRBJ1-1, with D hard to call. V was cut by 4 bases and J by 1 base, with 10 bases left in between. Germline loops: CDR1 SGHTA, CDR2 FQGNSA. CDR3 size: 14 residues. Here the CDR3 DNA reads TGTGCCAGCAGCTCACTTCAGGCGAACACTGAAGCTTTCTTT. It yields the protein CASSSLQANTEAFF.

A few counts support this clonotype. The V and J genes are TRBV7-2 and TRBJ2-7; 9 nucleotides align to TRBD2. Germline V gene lookup returns CDR1 SGHTA and CDR2 FQGNSA. This CDR3 contains 16 residues. J gave up 7 bases and V 5 bases, and 15 bases lay outside the gene matches. For the CDR3, the DNA is TGTGCCAGCAGCCCAAGGGCGGGAGGGGCTTGGGGGGAGCAGTACTTC. Translated, it gives CASSPRAGGAWGEQYF.

This clonotype was seen repeatedly, ten times or more. The V call is TRBV2, the J call TRBJ1-1, with 8 positions matching TRBD1. CDR1 and CDR2 from the germline V gene are SNHLY and FYNNEI. CDR3 size: 14 residues. V lost 11 bases to trimming and J lost 3 bases; unmatched junction nucleotides: 11. CDR3 loop: CALRGQGAYTEAFF. The CDR3 DNA follows: TGTGCCCTCAGGGGGCAGGGAGCTTACACTGAAGCTTTCTTT.

In this sample, this clonotype turned up many times. The CDR3 spells CASSLRQGSNQPQHF. CDR3 bases: TGTGCCAGCAGCTTACGACAGGGGAGCAATCAGCCCCAGCATTTT. The chain couples TRBV12-3 or TRBV12-4 to TRBJ1-5; 8 positions match TRBD1. The CDR3 spans 15 residues. Germline trimming cut 6 bases from V and 1 base from J; bases unmatched to any gene: 5.

The J gene is TRBJ2-1, the V gene TRBV20-1, with D possibly TRBD2 on 6 matching bases. CDR1 and CDR2 from the germline V gene are DFQATT and SNEGSKA (reference sequence). This CDR3 spans 15 amino acids. Trimming took off 0 bases at V and 0 bases at J, with 9 bases between the two ends. The CDR3 DNA is TGCAGTGCTAGAGAAGCGGGTCGCTCCTACAATGAGCAGTTCTTC. Its protein is CSAREAGRSYNEQFF.